This is a list of T cell receptor beta chains from one sample in a study of T cells after posttransplantation cyclophosphamide. Profiling relied on immunoSEQ multiplex PCR, and the TCRdb table lists in-frame clones only, not all of them. This sample comprises tens of thousands of clones, none seen once only. Sequencing was performed on PBMCs. The origin of the receptors is a man aged 35 to 55 in good health, CMV-negative, and a related stem cell transplant donor. CDR3s include the opening cysteine and the closing phenylalanine or tryptophan. D genes are given only for firm matches. Rows give clone size only sometimes, using once, few, many, or a class for an expanded clone.

clone_size: many
d_call: NA
j_call: TRBJ2-7
v_call: TRBV6-1
cdr3_aa: CASNEKLKAGTWSYEQYF
cdr3_nt: TGTGCCAGCAATGAAAAACTTAAAGCCGGGACTTGGTCCTACGAGCAGTACTTC

clone_size: many
d_call: NA
j_call: TRBJ1-4
v_call: TRBV19
cdr3_aa: CASSAYRVEEKLFF
cdr3_nt: TGTGCCAGTAGTGCCTACAGGGTAGAGGAAAAACTGTTTTTT

clone_size: many
d_call: TRBD2
j_call: TRBJ2-4
v_call: TRBV30
cdr3_aa: CAWSGTSGTNIQYF
cdr3_nt: TGTGCCTGGAGTGGGACTAGCGGGACAAACATTCAGTACTTC

clone_size: many
d_call: TRBD1
j_call: TRBJ1-2
v_call: TRBV5-1
cdr3_aa: CASSLELDRAIFGYTF
cdr3_nt: TGCGCCAGCAGCTTGGAATTAGACAGGGCGATTTTTGGCTACACCTTC

clone_size: many
d_call: NA
j_call: TRBJ1-5
v_call: TRBV10-3
cdr3_aa: CAISDSAGDQPQHF
cdr3_nt: TGTGCCATCAGTGACTCGGCAGGCGATCAGCCCCAGCATTTT

clone_size: many
d_call: NA
j_call: TRBJ1-1
v_call: TRBV28
cdr3_aa: CASSFLGLGDTEAFF
cdr3_nt: TGTGCCAGCAGTTTCCTCGGACTTGGGGACACTGAAGCTTTCTTT

clone_size: many
d_call: NA
j_call: TRBJ1-1
v_call: TRBV5-6
cdr3_aa: CASSLVSFTEAFF
cdr3_nt: TGTGCCAGCAGCTTGGTCAGTTTTACTGAAGCTTTCTTT

clone_size: many
d_call: TRBD1
j_call: TRBJ1-2
v_call: TRBV5-6
cdr3_aa: CASSPRTGVGGYTF
cdr3_nt: TGTGCCAGCAGCCCTCGTACAGGGGTAGGCGGCTACACCTTC

clone_size: many
d_call: TRBD2
j_call: TRBJ2-3
v_call: TRBV7-8
cdr3_aa: CASSLGTASGTTDTQYF
cdr3_nt: TGTGCCAGCAGCTTAGGAACGGCTAGCGGGACTACAGATACGCAGTATTTT

clone_size: many
d_call: TRBD1
j_call: TRBJ1-1
v_call: TRBV28
cdr3_aa: CASSSDRGTEAFF
cdr3_nt: TGTGCCAGCAGCTCGGACAGGGGGACTGAAGCTTTCTTT

clone_size: many
d_call: TRBD1
j_call: TRBJ1-5
v_call: TRBV7-9
cdr3_aa: CASSEGQGAEQPQHF
cdr3_nt: TGTGCCAGCAGCGAGGGACAGGGGGCTGAGCAGCCCCAGCATTTT

clone_size: NA
d_call: TRBD2
j_call: TRBJ2-7
v_call: TRBV7-9
cdr3_aa: CASSSIAGGFYEQYF
cdr3_nt: TGTGCCAGCAGCTCCATAGCGGGAGGCTTCTACGAGCAGTACTTC

clone_size: many
d_call: NA
j_call: TRBJ2-2
v_call: TRBV7-9
cdr3_aa: CASSTRQYTGELFF
cdr3_nt: TGTGCCAGCAGCACGCGACAGTACACCGGGGAGCTGTTTTTT

clone_size: many
d_call: NA
j_call: TRBJ1-1
v_call: TRBV5-1
cdr3_aa: CASSPQANTNTEAFF
cdr3_nt: TGCGCCAGCAGCCCCCAGGCTAATACGAACACTGAAGCTTTCTTT

clone_size: many
d_call: NA
j_call: TRBJ2-1
v_call: TRBV30
cdr3_aa: CAWSYSGGSYNEQFF
cdr3_nt: TGTGCCTGGAGTTACTCAGGGGGGTCCTACAATGAGCAGTTCTTC

clone_size: many
d_call: NA
j_call: TRBJ2-7
v_call: TRBV27
cdr3_aa: CASSGGYEQYF
cdr3_nt: TGTGCCAGCTCTGGAGGCTACGAGCAGTACTTC

clone_size: many
d_call: TRBD2
j_call: TRBJ2-7
v_call: TRBV7-2
cdr3_aa: CASSRLAVSYEQYF
cdr3_nt: TGTGCCAGCAGCCGACTAGCGGTCTCCTACGAGCAGTACTTC

clone_size: few
d_call: TRBD2
j_call: TRBJ2-7
v_call: TRBV7-2
cdr3_aa: CASSLEVIGRSSYEQYF
cdr3_nt: TGTGCCAGCAGCTTAGAAGTGATCGGGAGGAGCTCCTACGAGCAGTACTTC

clone_size: NA
d_call: NA
j_call: TRBJ1-2
v_call: TRBV6-6
cdr3_aa: CASSYSIQNYGYTF
cdr3_nt: TGTGCCAGCAGTTACTCCATTCAGAACTATGGCTACACCTTC

clone_size: many
d_call: TRBD1
j_call: TRBJ2-1
v_call: TRBV7-9
cdr3_aa: CAGGDRGSYNEQFF
cdr3_nt: TGTGCCGGGGGAGACAGGGGATCCTACAATGAGCAGTTCTTC

clone_size: many
d_call: NA
j_call: TRBJ2-2
v_call: TRBV27
cdr3_aa: CASSRGLTRGELFF
cdr3_nt: TGTGCCAGCAGTCGGGGACTCACCAGGGGGGAGCTGTTTTTT

clone_size: many
d_call: TRBD2
j_call: TRBJ2-1
v_call: TRBV5-1
cdr3_aa: CASSPGTSGRDVNEQFF
cdr3_nt: TGCGCCAGCAGCCCCGGGACTAGCGGGAGGGACGTCAATGAGCAGTTCTTC

clone_size: many
d_call: TRBD1
j_call: TRBJ1-1
v_call: TRBV5-4
cdr3_aa: CASREGQGARTEAFF
cdr3_nt: TGTGCCAGCAGAGAGGGACAGGGGGCGCGTACTGAAGCTTTCTTT

clone_size: many
d_call: NA
j_call: TRBJ1-5
v_call: TRBV19
cdr3_aa: CASSIVGVNQPQHF
cdr3_nt: TGTGCCAGTAGTATAGTAGGAGTAAATCAGCCCCAGCATTTT

clone_size: NA
d_call: TRBD1
j_call: TRBJ2-7
v_call: TRBV6-5
cdr3_aa: CASSQLQGAGYEQYF
cdr3_nt: TGTGCCAGCAGTCAACTCCAGGGGGCGGGCTACGAGCAGTACTTC

clone_size: many
d_call: NA
j_call: TRBJ2-3
v_call: TRBV4-3
cdr3_aa: CASSQERRGDTQYF
cdr3_nt: TGCGCCAGCAGCCAAGAAAGGCGGGGAGATACGCAGTATTTT

clone_size: many
d_call: TRBD1
j_call: TRBJ2-7
v_call: TRBV2
cdr3_aa: CASSEGTGSDEQYF
cdr3_nt: TGTGCCAGCAGTGAGGGGACAGGGTCGGACGAGCAGTACTTC

clone_size: NA
d_call: NA
j_call: TRBJ2-7
v_call: TRBV6-1
cdr3_aa: CATRDTYEQYF
cdr3_nt: TGTGCCACCCGGGACACCTACGAGCAGTACTTC

clone_size: many
d_call: TRBD2
j_call: TRBJ2-1
v_call: TRBV2
cdr3_aa: CARETSGYNEQFF
cdr3_nt: TGTGCCAGAGAGACTAGCGGTTACAATGAGCAGTTCTTC

clone_size: many
d_call: TRBD2
j_call: TRBJ2-7
v_call: TRBV11-2
cdr3_aa: CASSLTLLGEPGGQYF
cdr3_nt: TGTGCCAGCAGCTTAACCCTACTAGGGGAGCCGGGAGGGCAGTACTTC

clone_size: many
d_call: NA
j_call: TRBJ2-1
v_call: TRBV5-4
cdr3_aa: CASSLGGTAYNEQFF
cdr3_nt: TGTGCCAGCAGCTTGGGAGGAACCGCCTACAATGAGCAGTTCTTC

clone_size: many
d_call: NA
j_call: TRBJ2-7
v_call: TRBV11-2
cdr3_aa: CASSLDQGMAAKQYF
cdr3_nt: TGTGCCAGCAGCTTAGACCAGGGAATGGCTGCGAAGCAGTACTTC

clone_size: many
d_call: TRBD1
j_call: TRBJ1-2
v_call: TRBV11-1
cdr3_aa: CASSLGQGHGYTF
cdr3_nt: TGTGCCAGCAGCCTGGGACAGGGACATGGCTACACCTTC

clone_size: many
d_call: NA
j_call: TRBJ2-3
v_call: TRBV10-1
cdr3_aa: CATSPGTDTQYF
cdr3_nt: TGCGCCACAAGCCCAGGGACAGATACGCAGTATTTT

clone_size: many
d_call: TRBD2
j_call: TRBJ2-1
v_call: TRBV7-8
cdr3_aa: CASSLSRLAGPRSYNEQFF
cdr3_nt: TGTGCCAGCAGCTTGTCGCGACTAGCTGGCCCGCGCTCCTACAATGAGCAGTTCTTC

clone_size: many
d_call: TRBD2
j_call: TRBJ2-7
v_call: TRBV6-1
cdr3_aa: CASSEYLWLDITGGLNEQYF
cdr3_nt: TGTGCCAGCAGTGAATATCTCTGGTTGGATATTACGGGAGGCCTCAACGAGCAGTACTTC

clone_size: many
d_call: NA
j_call: TRBJ1-1
v_call: TRBV19
cdr3_aa: CASSPGLNTEAFF
cdr3_nt: TGTGCCAGTAGTCCAGGCCTCAACACTGAAGCTTTCTTT

clone_size: many
d_call: TRBD1
j_call: TRBJ1-1
v_call: TRBV10-3
cdr3_aa: CAIQGQRNTEAFF
cdr3_nt: TGTGCCATCCAGGGACAGCGGAACACTGAAGCTTTCTTT

clone_size: many
d_call: TRBD2
j_call: TRBJ2-3
v_call: TRBV28
cdr3_aa: CASSDLKRELADTQYF
cdr3_nt: TGTGCCAGCAGTGACTTAAAGCGGGAGTTGGCAGATACGCAGTATTTT

clone_size: few
d_call: NA
j_call: TRBJ1-1
v_call: TRBV6-1
cdr3_aa: CASSNGNTEAFF
cdr3_nt: TGTGCCAGCAGTAACGGGAACACTGAAGCTTTCTTT

clone_size: many
d_call: NA
j_call: TRBJ2-4
v_call: TRBV7-9
cdr3_aa: CASSLSGATKNIQYF
cdr3_nt: TGTGCCAGCAGCTTAAGTGGGGCGACCAAAAACATTCAGTACTTC

clone_size: few
d_call: NA
j_call: TRBJ2-7
v_call: TRBV6-1
cdr3_aa: CASSELAIFSSYEQYF
cdr3_nt: TGTGCCAGCAGTGAATTGGCAATCTTTAGCTCCTACGAGCAGTACTTC

clone_size: many
d_call: NA
j_call: TRBJ1-1
v_call: TRBV7-3
cdr3_aa: CASSLGHGNTEAFF
cdr3_nt: TGTGCCAGCAGCTTGGGGCACGGAAACACTGAAGCTTTCTTT

clone_size: many
d_call: NA
j_call: TRBJ2-7
v_call: TRBV13
cdr3_aa: CASSDQGGGFGEQYF
cdr3_nt: TGTGCCAGCAGCGATCAGGGGGGTGGGTTCGGCGAGCAGTACTTC

clone_size: many
d_call: NA
j_call: TRBJ2-1
v_call: TRBV28
cdr3_aa: CASSLGLGGAGEQFF
cdr3_nt: TGTGCCAGCAGTTTGGGTTTGGGGGGAGCGGGTGAGCAGTTCTTC

clone_size: many
d_call: NA
j_call: TRBJ2-7
v_call: TRBV28
cdr3_aa: CASSLAGGSHEQYF
cdr3_nt: TGTGCCAGCAGTTTGGCCGGGGGTAGCCACGAGCAGTACTTC

clone_size: many
d_call: NA
j_call: TRBJ2-5
v_call: TRBV10-3
cdr3_aa: CAISGTEDGVETQYF
cdr3_nt: TGTGCCATCAGTGGAACGGAGGACGGCGTAGAGACCCAGTACTTC

clone_size: many
d_call: TRBD1
j_call: TRBJ2-4
v_call: TRBV13
cdr3_aa: CASSFTGDQYF
cdr3_nt: TGTGCCAGCAGCTTCACAGGGGACCAGTACTTC

clone_size: many
d_call: TRBD2
j_call: TRBJ2-7
v_call: TRBV4-2
cdr3_aa: CASSRESSGTSYEQYF
cdr3_nt: TGTGCCAGCAGCCGGGAGTCCAGCGGGACCTCCTACGAGCAGTACTTC

clone_size: many
d_call: NA
j_call: TRBJ2-7
v_call: TRBV6-1
cdr3_aa: CASSWTAYEQYF
cdr3_nt: TGTGCCAGCAGTTGGACAGCCTACGAGCAGTACTTC

clone_size: many
d_call: NA
j_call: TRBJ2-7
v_call: TRBV6-6
cdr3_aa: CASSYSPGAYEQYF
cdr3_nt: TGTGCCAGCAGTTACTCCCCGGGTGCCTACGAGCAGTACTTC

clone_size: many
d_call: NA
j_call: TRBJ2-7
v_call: TRBV28
cdr3_aa: CASSVPGFSSYEQYF
cdr3_nt: TGTGCCAGCAGTGTACCAGGGTTTAGCTCCTACGAGCAGTACTTC

clone_size: many
d_call: NA
j_call: TRBJ2-1
v_call: TRBV10-3
cdr3_aa: CATLGNEQFF
cdr3_nt: TGTGCCACCCTAGGCAATGAGCAGTTCTTC

clone_size: many
d_call: TRBD1
j_call: TRBJ1-1
v_call: TRBV5-6
cdr3_aa: CASSFFDRGKTEAFF
cdr3_nt: TGTGCCAGCAGCTTTTTCGACAGGGGAAAAACTGAAGCTTTCTTT

clone_size: many
d_call: NA
j_call: TRBJ2-7
v_call: TRBV28
cdr3_aa: CASSFSGRTYEQYF
cdr3_nt: TGTGCCAGCAGTTTCTCTGGGAGGACCTACGAGCAGTACTTC